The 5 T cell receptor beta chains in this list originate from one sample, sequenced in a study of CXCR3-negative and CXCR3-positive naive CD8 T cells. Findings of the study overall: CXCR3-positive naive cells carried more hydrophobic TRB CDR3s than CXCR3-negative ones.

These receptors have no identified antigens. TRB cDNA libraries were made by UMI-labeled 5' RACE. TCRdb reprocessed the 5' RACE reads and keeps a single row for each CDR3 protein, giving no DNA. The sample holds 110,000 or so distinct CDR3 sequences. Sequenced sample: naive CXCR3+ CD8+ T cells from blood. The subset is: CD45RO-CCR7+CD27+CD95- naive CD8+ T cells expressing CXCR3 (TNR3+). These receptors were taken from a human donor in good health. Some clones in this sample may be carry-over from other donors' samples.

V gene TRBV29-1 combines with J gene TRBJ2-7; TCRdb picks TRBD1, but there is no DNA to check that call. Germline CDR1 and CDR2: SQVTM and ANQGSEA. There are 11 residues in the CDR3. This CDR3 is CSVTGSYEQYF.

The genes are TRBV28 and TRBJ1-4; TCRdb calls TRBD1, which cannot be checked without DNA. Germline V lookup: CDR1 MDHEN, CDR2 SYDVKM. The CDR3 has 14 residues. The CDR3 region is CASRPRGTNEKLFF. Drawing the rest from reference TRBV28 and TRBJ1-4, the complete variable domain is DVKVTQSSRYLVKRTGEKVFLECVQDMDHENMFWYRQDPGLGLRLIYFSYDVKMKEKGDIPEGYSVSREKKERFSLILESASTNQTSMYLCASRPRGTNEKLFFGSGTQLSVL.

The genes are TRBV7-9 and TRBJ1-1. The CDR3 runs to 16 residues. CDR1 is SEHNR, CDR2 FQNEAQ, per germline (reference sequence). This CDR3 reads CASSLEMSSTNTEAFF.

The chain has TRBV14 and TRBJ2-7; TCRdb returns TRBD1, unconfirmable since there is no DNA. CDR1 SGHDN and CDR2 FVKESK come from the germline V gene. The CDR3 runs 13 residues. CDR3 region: CATRDRSSYEQYF.

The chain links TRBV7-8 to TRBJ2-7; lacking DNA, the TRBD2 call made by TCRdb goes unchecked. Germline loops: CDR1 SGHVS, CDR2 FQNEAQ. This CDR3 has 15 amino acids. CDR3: CASSLGGLRAYEQYF.